A single sample gave rise to the 4 T cell receptor beta chains below, sequenced in a study of T cell repertoires in cytomegalovirus infection. These receptors have no identified antigens. TCRdb redid the calling of the reads with MiXCR, one entry per CDR3 protein. The table records a few hundred thousand distinct CDR3 sequences, roughly 43% of them present only once. Specimen: cultured PBMCs, collected from culture after CMV antigen stimulation. The source is a human donor in good health (CMV status not recorded). Some clones in this sample may be carry-over from other donors' samples.

This clonotype was recorded at least ten times. The chain combines TRBV7-6 with TRBJ2-7, with 9 bases identical to TRBD1. V lost 5 bases to trimming and J lost 2 bases; unmatched junction nucleotides: 7. The V gene's germline CDR1 is SGHVS and CDR2 FNYEAQ. This CDR3 comprises 15 residues. CDR3: CASSRTGTGTYEQYF. In nucleotides, the CDR3 is TGTGCCAGCAGCCGTACCGGGACAGGGACCTACGAGCAGTACTTC.

The J gene is TRBJ2-3, the V gene TRBV28; D might be TRBD1 (6 bases). CDR3 length: 16 residues. The V end lost 4 bases, the J end lost 3 bases, and 17 bases lay between the germline ends. Germline V gene sequence: CDR1 MDHEN, CDR2 SYDVKM. CDR3 sequence: CASSSLRGRGTDTQYF. As DNA, the CDR3 is TGTGCCAGCAGTTCACTCAGGGGAAGGGGGACAGATACGCAGTATTTT.

This clonotype appeared a few times. DNA for the CDR3: TGTGCCAGCAGCTTAGCGGGACAGGGGAACAACAATGAGCAGTTCTTC. Protein sequence: CASSLAGQGNNNEQFF. The chain combines TRBV7-2 with TRBJ2-1; 10 bases line up with TRBD1. The germline gives CDR1 SGHTA, CDR2 FQGNSA. The trim removed 0 bases at V and 5 bases at J, leaving 4 bases unmatched. This CDR3 contains 16 residues.

This chain uses TRBV7-8 with TRBJ1-6, with D possibly TRBD1 on 5 matching bases. The CDR3 extends over 14 amino acids. Germline V gives CDR1 SGHVS, CDR2 FQNEAQ. The V end lost 5 bases, the J end lost 7 bases, and 12 bases lay between the germline ends. The CDR3 region has the DNA TGTGCCAGCAGCCCGCGGGGGTGGAATTCACCCCTCCACTTT. Protein product: CASSPRGWNSPLHF.